The 31 T cell receptor beta chains reported below all come from one sample, sequenced in a study of human T cells and chemical hapten exposure. TCRdb re-derived calls from the RACE reads in MiXCR, one entry per CDR3 protein. The data show about 42,000 distinct CDR3 sequences, with 9.5% to 10% seen just once and 14% held by the top ten. The time point here: patch test 2, 6 weeks after DPC sensitization. Treatment reported: therapeutic diphenylcyclopropenone sensitization with weekly scalp DPC. Total RNA was isolated from unfractionated whole blood. The sample was whole blood, taken in connection with sensitization to the hapten diphenylcyclopropenone (DPC). The receptors shown here come from a woman aged 25 to 39 with alopecia areata. Some clones in this sample may be carry-over from other donors' samples.

V is TRBV27 and J is TRBJ2-3; 9 bases are a match to TRBD2. The V segment lost 6 bases and the J segment 6 bases; nucleotides outside the gene matches: 13. Per the germline V gene, CDR1 is MNHEY and CDR2 is SMNVEV (reference sequence). CDR3 size: 16 residues. The DNA for the CDR3 is TGTGCCAGCAGCCCAGCTAGCGGGGCGGCATGGGATACGCAGTATTTT. This codes for CASSPASGAAWDTQYF.

The rearrangement joins TRBV7-9 to TRBJ2-2; 7 positions match TRBD2. Germline assignment: CDR1 SEHNR and CDR2 FQNEAQ (reference sequence). This CDR3 is built from 16 residues. Germline trimming cut 5 bases from V and 6 bases from J; bases unmatched to any gene: 12. The chain's CDR3 is CASSPMGGTFAGELFF. CDR3 sequence (DNA): TGTGCCAGCAGCCCGATGGGGGGGACTTTCGCCGGGGAGCTGTTTTTT.

This clonotype was counted ten times or more. The chain recombines TRBV19 with TRBJ1-5, with D tentatively TRBD1 (5 bases). The CDR3 totals 14 residues. V lost 8 bases, J lost 4 bases, and 15 bases lay in between. Per the germline V gene, CDR1 is LNHDA and CDR2 is SQIVND (reference sequence). Here the CDR3 reads CASHITGANQPQHF. The CDR3 DNA is TGTGCCAGTCACATTACCGGGGCAAATCAGCCCCAGCATTTT.

This chain links TRBV12-3 or TRBV12-4 with TRBJ1-5; 9 bases are shared with TRBD1. This CDR3 contains 17 residues. V was pared by 3 bases and J by 3 bases, with 9 bases of the junction left unmatched. The CDR3 here is CASSFAGTGRPNQPQHF. Written as DNA, the CDR3 is TGTGCCAGCAGTTTCGCCGGGACAGGGAGGCCCAATCAGCCCCAGCATTTT.

This clonotype was observed a handful of times. This chain uses TRBV28 with TRBJ2-3, with a tentative D call TRBD1 (5 bases). The CDR3 spans 15 residues. CDR1 is MDHEN, CDR2 SYDVKM, per germline. Trimming removed 3 bases at V and 1 base at J, with 11 bases between. The CDR3 nucleotides read TGTGCCAGCAGTTTCCAGGGAATGGGCACAGATACGCAGTATTTT. Translated, it gives CASSFQGMGTDTQYF.

The chain is built from TRBV29-1 and TRBJ1-1; maybe TRBD1 (5 bases). The germline V gene has CDR1 SQVTM and CDR2 ANQGSEA. V was clipped by 7 bases and J by 10 bases, with 13 bases between them. The CDR3 spans 10 residues. The CDR3 DNA follows: TGCAGCGGAGGCCGGGGGGGAGCTTTCTTT. It is translated as CSGGRGGAFF.

Ten or more counts support this clonotype. V is TRBV15 and J is TRBJ1-6, with D maybe TRBD1 (6 bases). Germline CDR1 LNHNV, CDR2 YYDKDF (reference sequence). V lost 0 bases and J 9 bases, leaving 15 bases between the germline ends. The CDR3 covers 16 residues. The CDR3 is CATSRDGTGASSPLHF. As DNA, the CDR3 is TGTGCCACCAGCAGAGATGGAACGGGGGCTAGTTCACCCCTCCACTTT.

This clonotype showed up just a few times. The gene calls are TRBV7-2 and TRBJ1-4; D uncertain. Trimming pared 4 bases from V and 1 base from J, leaving 10 bases between. The CDR3 runs 15 residues. Germline V lookup: CDR1 SGHTA, CDR2 FQGNSA. CDR3 coding DNA: TGTGCCAGCAGCTCCAATCGGCGAACTAATGAAAAACTGTTTTTT. Protein: CASSSNRRTNEKLFF. Filled out from reference TRBV7-2 and TRBJ1-4, the complete variable domain reads GAGVSQSPSNKVTEKGKDVELRCDPISGHTALYWYRQSLGQGLEFLIYFQGNSAPDKSGLPSDRFSAERTGGSVSTLTIQRTQQEDSAVYLCASSSNRRTNEKLFFGSGTQLSVL.

At least ten counts were recorded for this clonotype. The chain couples TRBV6-1 to TRBJ2-1; D may be TRBD2 (7 bases). This CDR3 has 15 residues. CDR1 is MNHNS, CDR2 SASEGT, per germline. Trimming stripped 6 bases from V and 7 bases from J, with 19 bases between. Here the CDR3 reads CASRGPAGARNEQFF. The DNA of the CDR3 is TGTGCCAGCAGGGGGCCGGCGGGGGCGCGTAATGAGCAGTTCTTC.

This chain connects TRBV30 to TRBJ2-2, with D perhaps TRBD1 (6 bases). Germline CDR1 and CDR2: GTSNPN and SVGIG (reference sequence). The CDR3 covers 12 residues. V lost 4 bases to trimming and J lost 5 bases, with 8 bases between them. The CDR3 nucleotides are TGTGCCTGGACCAGGGGAACCGGGGAGCTGTTTTTT. Translated, it gives CAWTRGTGELFF.

This rearrangement joins TRBV18 to TRBJ1-5, with 7 bases that match TRBD1. Germline V gene data show CDR1 as KGHSH and CDR2 as LQKENI. Germline trimming cut 6 bases from V and 4 bases from J; bases unmatched to any gene: 9. The CDR3 contains 15 residues. The CDR3 spells CASSYTGARNQPQHF. The CDR3 DNA follows: TGTGCCAGCTCGTACACAGGGGCGAGAAATCAGCCCCAGCATTTT.

The sample holds a few counts of this clonotype. The chain couples TRBV9 to TRBJ2-1; D is possibly TRBD2 (6 bases). The CDR3 length is 14 residues. The V and J ends lost 4 bases and 7 bases respectively, with 15 bases between them. Germline V gene data show CDR1 as SGDLS and CDR2 as YYNGEE. The chain's CDR3 is CASSITRAGNEQFF. The CDR3 nucleotides are TGTGCCAGCAGCATAACCCGCGCGGGGAATGAGCAGTTCTTC.

The V call is TRBV28, the J call TRBJ2-7; D is unresolved. The length of the CDR3 is 10 residues. The V gene lost 5 bases and the J gene lost 9 bases, with 8 bases spanning the gap. Germline-derived CDR1 and CDR2 are MDHEN and SYDVKM. The CDR3: CASSRHLQYF. In nucleotides, the CDR3 is TGTGCCAGCAGTCGACATTTGCAGTACTTC.

This clonotype has only a few counts. The chain combines TRBV6-5 with TRBJ1-4; the D is unclear. This CDR3 is built from 13 residues. Germline V CDR1 and CDR2: MNHEY, SVGAGI. V lost 4 bases and J 8 bases, leaving 11 bases between the germline ends. CDR3 DNA sequence: TGTGCCAGCAGTTTTGGCACGGTGGAAAAACTGTTTTTT. Translation: CASSFGTVEKLFF.

This sequence joins TRBV2 and TRBJ1-5; 8 bases are a match to TRBD1. The CDR3 is 17 amino acids. The V segment lost 9 bases and the J segment 4 bases; nucleotides outside the gene matches: 17. Germline CDR1 is SNHLY and CDR2 is FYNNEI. CDR3 loop: CASRTGTTPLGNQPQHF. CDR3 sequence (DNA): TGTGCCAGTAGGACAGGGACCACACCGTTGGGGAATCAGCCCCAGCATTTT. Supplemented by reference TRBV2 and TRBJ1-5, the full variable domain reads EPEVTQTPSHQVTQMGQEVILRCVPISNHLYFYWYRQILGQKVEFLVSFYNNEISEKSEIFDDQFSVERPDGSNFTLKIRSTKLEDSAMYFCASRTGTTPLGNQPQHFGDGTRLSIL.

The rearrangement links TRBV2 to TRBJ2-3, with D unclear. V was shortened by 6 bases and J by 0 bases, with 13 bases between the two germline ends. The CDR3 covers 15 residues. Germline assignment: CDR1 SNHLY and CDR2 FYNNEI. DNA for the CDR3: TGTGCCAGCAGCCTCCGTTTTACTAGCACAGATACGCAGTATTTT. Translated, it gives CASSLRFTSTDTQYF.

This clonotype was observed a few times. V usage is TRBV7-3 and J usage is TRBJ1-3; D is unclear. The CDR3 contains 13 residues. CDR1 is SGHTA, CDR2 FQGTGA, per germline. V gave up 4 bases and J gave up 6 bases, with 10 bases separating them. In DNA, the CDR3 is TGTGCCAGCAGCTCAGGTGCTGAAAACACCATATATTTT. Translated, it gives CASSSGAENTIYF.

This clonotype turned up a few times. J is TRBJ2-5 and V is TRBV7-2, with D unresolved. The germline V and J ends were trimmed by 3 bases and 5 bases, with 7 bases remaining between them. Germline V gene data show CDR1 as SGHTA and CDR2 as FQGNSA. The CDR3 has 12 amino acids. CDR3 amino acids: CASSFYGETQYF. CDR3 sequence (DNA): TGTGCCAGCAGCTTTTATGGGGAGACCCAGTACTTC.

This clonotype was detected a few times. J is TRBJ2-2 and V is TRBV7-8; 12 nucleotides align to TRBD1. CDR1 and CDR2 from the germline V gene are SGHVS and FQNEAQ. V was clipped by 4 bases and J by 0 bases; unmatched bases: 0. The CDR3 runs 16 residues. DNA for the CDR3: TGTGCCAGCAGCTGGGACAGGGGGCCGAACACCGGGGAGCTGTTTTTT. Its translation: CASSWDRGPNTGELFF.

This clonotype was counted a few times. The CDR3 here is CASSPDRVGEKLFF. For the CDR3, the DNA is TGTGCCAGCAGTCCCGACAGGGTAGGCGAAAAACTGTTTTTT. The V call is TRBV2, the J call TRBJ1-4; TRBD1 agrees at 7 bases. This CDR3 region has 14 residues. Trimming at V came to 5 bases and at J to 8 bases, leaving 8 bases not matched to a gene. Germline values: CDR1 SNHLY, CDR2 FYNNEI.

J is TRBJ2-1 and V is TRBV4-3; D call uncertain. Trimming cost V 0 bases and J 0 bases, with 6 bases left between them. Looked up from germline, CDR1 is LGHNA and CDR2 is YSLEER. The CDR3 has 15 residues. The CDR3 DNA reads TGCGCCAGCAGCCAAGAGGACCGCTCCTACAATGAGCAGTTCTTC. This gives the protein CASSQEDRSYNEQFF.

For the CDR3, the DNA is TGTGCCAGCAGCTGGATGGGGCTTCTATCCTACGAGCAGTACTTC. Protein: CASSWMGLLSYEQYF. The rearrangement joins TRBV7-9 to TRBJ2-7; a possible D gene is TRBD1 (5 bases). V lost 4 bases and J lost 1, with 14 bases in between. CDR1 and CDR2 (germline): SEHNR, FQNEAQ (reference sequence). The CDR3 is 15 residues long. Combining the CDR3 with reference TRBV7-9 and TRBJ2-7 gives the whole variable domain DTGVSQNPRHKITKRGQNVTFRCDPISEHNRLYWYRQTLGQGPEFLTYFQNEAQLEKSRLLSDRFSAERPKGSFSTLEIQRTEQGDSAMYLCASSWMGLLSYEQYFGPGTRLTVT.

This clonotype was picked up a small number of times. The V and J genes are TRBV13 and TRBJ1-6; 8 bases are a match to TRBD1. The CDR3 contains 17 residues. With V trimmed by 5 bases and J by 8 bases, 14 bases remained unmatched. Germline V gene lookup returns CDR1 PRHDT and CDR2 FYEKMQ (reference sequence). The CDR3 DNA follows: TGTGCCAGCAGCCGATTCTTTACCGGGACAGGATATTCACCCCTCCACTTT. It yields the protein CASSRFFTGTGYSPLHF.

This clonotype was seen at least ten times. The chain recombines TRBV14 with TRBJ2-1; D may be TRBD1 (5 bases). Germline CDR1 reads SGHDN; CDR2 reads FVKESK. The CDR3 contains 13 residues. Trimming left V 6 bases short and J 1 base short, with 7 bases between. DNA of the CDR3: TGTGCCAGCAGTAGACAGTCCTACAATGAGCAGTTCTTC. Protein sequence: CASSRQSYNEQFF.

This clonotype was counted a few times. V and J are TRBV18 and TRBJ1-4; no reliable D call. The CDR3 consists of 14 residues. CDR1 and CDR2 from the germline V gene are KGHSH and LQKENI. V lost 1 base and J lost 0, with 3 bases in between. The CDR3 region has the DNA TGTGCCAGCTCACCACAGGCAACTAATGAAAAACTGTTTTTT. Translation gives CASSPQATNEKLFF.

This clonotype was observed a few times. This sequence joins TRBV7-9 and TRBJ2-4; D call uncertain. CDR1 is SEHNR, CDR2 FQNEAQ, per germline (reference sequence). Trimming took off 5 bases at V and 9 bases at J, with 17 bases between the two ends. The CDR3 totals 14 residues. CDR3 loop: CASSVTRASGIQYF. The CDR3 DNA is TGTGCCAGCAGCGTCACACGGGCTTCGGGCATTCAGTACTTC.

This clonotype was recorded at least ten times. The chain employs TRBV29-1 and TRBJ2-3; D not certain. V dropped 1 base and J dropped 0 bases, with 11 bases sitting between them. The CDR3 length is 15 residues. Germline values: CDR1 SQVTM, CDR2 ANQGSEA. The CDR3 region is CSVEGLGASTDTQYF. The CDR3 nucleotides read TGCAGCGTTGAAGGCCTCGGCGCTAGCACAGATACGCAGTATTTT.

The chain uses TRBV19 and TRBJ2-3; tentative D call: TRBD2 (5 bases). The CDR3 runs 13 residues. V was shortened by 5 bases and J by 3 bases, with 9 bases between the two germline ends. Germline assignment: CDR1 LNHDA and CDR2 SQIVND (reference sequence). CDR3 in amino acids: CASSLTSTDTQYF. As DNA, the CDR3 is TGTGCCAGTAGTCTTACTAGTACAGATACGCAGTATTTT.

This clonotype showed up many times. The V call is TRBV30, the J call TRBJ2-4; TRBD2 aligns across 7 bases. Germline CDR1 GTSNPN, CDR2 SVGIG (reference sequence). J lost 0 bases, V lost 4 bases, and 12 bases had no gene match. The CDR3 is 17 residues long. The chain's CDR3 is CAWTGWRTSRAKNIQYF. The DNA for the CDR3 is TGTGCCTGGACGGGATGGAGGACTAGTCGAGCCAAAAACATTCAGTACTTC.

The rearrangement uses TRBV6-4 and TRBJ2-1; D possibly matches TRBD1 or TRBD2 (5 bases each). Germline loops: CDR1 MRHNA, CDR2 SNTAGT. V was pared by 4 bases and J by 0 bases, with 10 bases between. CDR3 length: 15 residues. The CDR3: CASSGGDSSYNEQFF. The CDR3 coding sequence is TGTGCCAGCAGTGGGGGAGACAGCTCCTACAATGAGCAGTTCTTC.

This clonotype was seen a few times. The J gene is TRBJ2-2, the V gene TRBV3-1; no definite D call. CDR1 is LGHDT, CDR2 YNNKEL, per germline (reference sequence). The CDR3 length is 11 residues. V dropped 3 bases and J dropped 4 bases, with 0 bases sitting between them. CDR3 DNA: TGTGCCAGCAGCCACACCGGGGAGCTGTTTTTT. Protein: CASSHTGELFF.